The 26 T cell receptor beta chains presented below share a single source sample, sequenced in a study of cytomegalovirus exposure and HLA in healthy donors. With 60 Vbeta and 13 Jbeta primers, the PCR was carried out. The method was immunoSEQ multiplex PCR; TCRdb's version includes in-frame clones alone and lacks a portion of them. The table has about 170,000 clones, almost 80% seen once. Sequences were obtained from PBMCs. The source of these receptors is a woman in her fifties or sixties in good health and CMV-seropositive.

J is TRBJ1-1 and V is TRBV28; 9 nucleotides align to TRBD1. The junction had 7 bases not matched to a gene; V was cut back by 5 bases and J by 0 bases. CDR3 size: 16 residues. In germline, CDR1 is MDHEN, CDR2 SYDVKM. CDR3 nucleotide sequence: TGTGCCAGCAGTAAGGGCGGGACAGGGTTGAACACTGAAGCTTTCTTT. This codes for CASSKGGTGLNTEAFF.

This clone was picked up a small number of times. As DNA, the CDR3 is TGCAGCGTTGATGGGGCGGGAGCTACCTACGAGCAGTACTTC. Its translation: CSVDGAGATYEQYF. The rearrangement uses TRBV29-1 and TRBJ2-7; 7 bases map to TRBD2. The CDR3 extends over 14 amino acids. With V trimmed by 3 bases and J by 2 bases, 7 bases remained unmatched. Germline V gene sequence: CDR1 SQVTM, CDR2 ANQGSEA.

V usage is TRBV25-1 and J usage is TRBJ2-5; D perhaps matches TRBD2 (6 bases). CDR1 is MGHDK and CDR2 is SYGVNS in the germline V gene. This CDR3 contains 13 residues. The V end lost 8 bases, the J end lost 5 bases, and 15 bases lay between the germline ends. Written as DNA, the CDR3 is TGTGCCAGCGGGCGTCGGAGCGGGGAGACCCAGTACTTC. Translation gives CASGRRSGETQYF.

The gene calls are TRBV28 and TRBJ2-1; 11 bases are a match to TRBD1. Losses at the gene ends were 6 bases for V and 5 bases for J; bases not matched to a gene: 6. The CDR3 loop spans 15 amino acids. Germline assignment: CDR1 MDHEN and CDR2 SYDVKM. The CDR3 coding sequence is TGTGCCAGCAGGCCCTCGGGACAGGGGGACAATGAGCAGTTCTTC. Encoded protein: CASRPSGQGDNEQFF. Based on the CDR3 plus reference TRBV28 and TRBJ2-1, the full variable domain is DVKVTQSSRYLVKRTGEKVFLECVQDMDHENMFWYRQDPGLGLRLIYFSYDVKMKEKGDIPEGYSVSREKKERFSLILESASTNQTSMYLCASRPSGQGDNEQFFGPGTRLTVL.

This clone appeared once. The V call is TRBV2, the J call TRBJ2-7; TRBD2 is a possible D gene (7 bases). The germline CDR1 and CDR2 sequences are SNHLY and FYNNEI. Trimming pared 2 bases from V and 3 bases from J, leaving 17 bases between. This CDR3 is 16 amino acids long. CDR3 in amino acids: CASSESGGGSSYEQYF. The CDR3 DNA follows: TGTGCCAGCAGTGAAAGTGGGGGCGGGAGTAGCTACGAGCAGTACTTC. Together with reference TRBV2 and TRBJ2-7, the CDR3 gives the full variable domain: EPEVTQTPSHQVTQMGQEVILRCVPISNHLYFYWYRQILGQKVEFLVSFYNNEISEKSEIFDDQFSVERPDGSNFTLKIRSTKLEDSAMYFCASSESGGGSSYEQYFGPGTRLTVT.

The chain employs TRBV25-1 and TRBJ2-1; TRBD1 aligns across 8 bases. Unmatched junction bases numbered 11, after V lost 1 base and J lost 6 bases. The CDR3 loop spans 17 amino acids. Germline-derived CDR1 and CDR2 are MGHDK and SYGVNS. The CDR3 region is CASSESRGQGPPNEQFF. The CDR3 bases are TGTGCCAGCAGTGAATCGCGAGGACAGGGTCCTCCCAATGAGCAGTTCTTC.

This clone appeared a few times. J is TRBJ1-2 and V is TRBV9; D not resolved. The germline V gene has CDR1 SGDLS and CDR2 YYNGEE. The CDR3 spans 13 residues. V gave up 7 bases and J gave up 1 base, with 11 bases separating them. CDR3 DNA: TGTGCCAGCCAAGACGGGAATAACTATGGCTACACCTTC. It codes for CASQDGNNYGYTF.

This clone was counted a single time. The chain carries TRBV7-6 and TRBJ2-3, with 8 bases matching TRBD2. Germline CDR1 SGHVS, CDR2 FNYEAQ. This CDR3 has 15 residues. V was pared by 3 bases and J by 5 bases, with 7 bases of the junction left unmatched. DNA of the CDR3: TGTGCCAGCAGCTTCAATCCGGGGGGGCAAGATACGCAGTATTTT. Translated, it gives CASSFNPGGQDTQYF.

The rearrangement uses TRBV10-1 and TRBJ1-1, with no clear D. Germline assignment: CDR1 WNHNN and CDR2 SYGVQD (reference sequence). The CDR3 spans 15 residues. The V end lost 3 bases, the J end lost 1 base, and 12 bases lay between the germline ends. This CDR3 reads CASSDGYPGNTEAFF. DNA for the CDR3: TGCGCCAGCAGTGATGGTTACCCGGGGAACACTGAAGCTTTCTTT.

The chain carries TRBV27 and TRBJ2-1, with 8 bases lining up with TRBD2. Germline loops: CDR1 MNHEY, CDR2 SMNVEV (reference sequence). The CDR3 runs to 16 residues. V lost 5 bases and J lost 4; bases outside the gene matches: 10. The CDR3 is CASSRLASGSYNEQFF. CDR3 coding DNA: TGTGCCAGCAGTCGGCTCGCTAGCGGGTCGTACAATGAGCAGTTCTTC.

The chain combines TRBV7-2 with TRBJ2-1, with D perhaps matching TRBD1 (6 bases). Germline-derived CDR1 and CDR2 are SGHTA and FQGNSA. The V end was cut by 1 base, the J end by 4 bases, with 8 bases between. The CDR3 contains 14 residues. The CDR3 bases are TGTGCCAGCAGCTTAGGGACAGAATACAATGAGCAGTTCTTC. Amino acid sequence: CASSLGTEYNEQFF.

The CDR3 loop reads CASSYSGTKETQYF. Here the CDR3 DNA reads TGCGCCAGCAGCTACTCCGGGACTAAAGAGACCCAGTACTTC. The J gene is TRBJ2-5, the V gene TRBV5-1, with TRBD2 matching over 7 bases. The CDR3 totals 14 residues. Looked up from germline, CDR1 is SGHRS and CDR2 is YFSETQ. The junction had 5 bases not matched to a gene; V was cut back by 3 bases and J by 3 bases.

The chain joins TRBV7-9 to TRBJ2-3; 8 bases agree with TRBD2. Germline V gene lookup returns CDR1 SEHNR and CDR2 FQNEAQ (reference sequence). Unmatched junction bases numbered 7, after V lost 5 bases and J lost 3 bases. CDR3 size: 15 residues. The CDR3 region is CASSLLAGLTDTQYF. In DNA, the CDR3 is TGTGCCAGCAGCCTCTTAGCGGGATTGACAGATACGCAGTATTTT. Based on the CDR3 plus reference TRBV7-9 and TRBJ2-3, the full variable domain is DTGVSQNPRHKITKRGQNVTFRCDPISEHNRLYWYRQTLGQGPEFLTYFQNEAQLEKSRLLSDRFSAERPKGSFSTLEIQRTEQGDSAMYLCASSLLAGLTDTQYFGPGTRLTVL.

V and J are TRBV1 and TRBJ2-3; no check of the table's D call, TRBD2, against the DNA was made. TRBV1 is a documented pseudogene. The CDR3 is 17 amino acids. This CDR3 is CTSSQVYKGPGGDTQYF. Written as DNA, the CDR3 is TGCACCAGCAGCCAAGTATATAAGGGCCCAGGAGGGGATACGCAGTATTTT.

The CDR3 loop reads CASSYTHSGGYTF. CDR3 sequence (DNA): TGTGCCAGCAGTTACACCCACTCGGGTGGCTACACCTTC. J is TRBJ1-2 and V is TRBV6-5; D is undetermined. CDR1 is MNHEY and CDR2 is SVGAGI in the germline V gene. This CDR3 comprises 13 residues. Trimming took off 2 bases at V and 7 bases at J, with 11 bases between the two ends.

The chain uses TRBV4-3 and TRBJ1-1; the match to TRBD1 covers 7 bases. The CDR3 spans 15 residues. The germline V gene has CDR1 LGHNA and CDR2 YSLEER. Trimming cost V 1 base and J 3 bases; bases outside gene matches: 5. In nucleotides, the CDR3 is TGCGCCAGCAGCCAAGTCGGACAGGCCTACACTGAAGCTTTCTTT. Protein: CASSQVGQAYTEAFF.

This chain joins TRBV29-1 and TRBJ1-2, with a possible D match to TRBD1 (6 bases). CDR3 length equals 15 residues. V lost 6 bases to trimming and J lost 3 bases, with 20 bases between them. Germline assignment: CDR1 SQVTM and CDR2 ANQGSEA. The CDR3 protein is CSVAVQGRFDYGYTF. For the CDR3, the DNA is TGCAGCGTAGCCGTACAGGGACGTTTTGACTATGGCTACACCTTC.

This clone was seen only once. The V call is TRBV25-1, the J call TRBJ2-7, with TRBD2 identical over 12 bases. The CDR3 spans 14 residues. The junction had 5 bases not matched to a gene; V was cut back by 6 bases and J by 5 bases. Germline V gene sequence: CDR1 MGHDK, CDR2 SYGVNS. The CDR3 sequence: CASRDRTSGNEQYF. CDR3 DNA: TGTGCCAGCAGGGATCGGACTAGCGGGAACGAGCAGTACTTC.

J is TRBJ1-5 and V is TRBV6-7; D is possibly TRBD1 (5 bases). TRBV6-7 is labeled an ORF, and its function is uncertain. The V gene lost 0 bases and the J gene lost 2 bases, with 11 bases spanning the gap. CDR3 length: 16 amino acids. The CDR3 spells CASSYSRGEGNQPQHF. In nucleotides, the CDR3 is TGTGCCAGCAGTTACTCGAGAGGGGAGGGCAATCAGCCCCAGCATTTT.

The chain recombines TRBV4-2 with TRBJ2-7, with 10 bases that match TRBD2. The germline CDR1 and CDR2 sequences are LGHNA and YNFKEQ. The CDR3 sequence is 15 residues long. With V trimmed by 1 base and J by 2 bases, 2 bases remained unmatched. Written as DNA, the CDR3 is TGTGCCAGCAGCCAAGGGACTAGCGGTGCCTACGAGCAGTACTTC. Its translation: CASSQGTSGAYEQYF.

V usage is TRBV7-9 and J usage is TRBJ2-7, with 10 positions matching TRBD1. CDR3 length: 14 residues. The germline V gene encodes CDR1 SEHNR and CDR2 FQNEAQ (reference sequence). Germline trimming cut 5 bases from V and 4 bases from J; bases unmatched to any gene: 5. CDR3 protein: CASSRDRGLYEQYF. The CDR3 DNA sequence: TGTGCCAGCAGCCGGGACAGGGGCCTATACGAGCAGTACTTC.

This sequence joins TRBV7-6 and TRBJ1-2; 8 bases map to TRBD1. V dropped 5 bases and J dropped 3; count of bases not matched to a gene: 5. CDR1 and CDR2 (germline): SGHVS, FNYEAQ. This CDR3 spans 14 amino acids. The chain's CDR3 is CASSKPGQDYGYTF. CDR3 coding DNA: TGTGCCAGCAGCAAACCGGGACAGGACTATGGCTACACCTTC.

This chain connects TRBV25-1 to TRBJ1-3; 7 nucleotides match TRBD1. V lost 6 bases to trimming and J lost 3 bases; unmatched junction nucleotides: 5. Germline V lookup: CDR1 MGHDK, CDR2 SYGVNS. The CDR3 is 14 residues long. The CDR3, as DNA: TGTGCCAGCAGAGAGACAGGGTATGGAAACACCATATATTTT. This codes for CASRETGYGNTIYF.

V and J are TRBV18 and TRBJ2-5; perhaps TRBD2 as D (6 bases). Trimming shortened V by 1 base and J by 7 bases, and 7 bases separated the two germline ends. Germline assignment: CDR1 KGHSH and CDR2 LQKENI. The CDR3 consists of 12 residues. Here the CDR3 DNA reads TGTGCCAGCTCACCACGCGGGGTGACCCAGTACTTC. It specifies CASSPRGVTQYF.

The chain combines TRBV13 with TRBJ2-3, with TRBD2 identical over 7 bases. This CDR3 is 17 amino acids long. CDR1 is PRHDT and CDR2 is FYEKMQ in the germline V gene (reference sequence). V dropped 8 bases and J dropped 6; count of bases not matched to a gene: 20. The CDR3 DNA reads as TGTGCCAGCCGGGGTGGGGCGGGAGCCAGGAACATGGATACGCAGTATTTT. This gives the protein CASRGGAGARNMDTQYF.

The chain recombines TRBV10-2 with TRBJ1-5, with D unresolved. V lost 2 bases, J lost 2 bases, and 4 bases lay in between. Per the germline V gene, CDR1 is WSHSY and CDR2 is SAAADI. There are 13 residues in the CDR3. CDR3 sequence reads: CASSEGGNQPQHF. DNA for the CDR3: TGCGCCAGCAGTGAGGGAGGCAATCAGCCCCAGCATTTT.